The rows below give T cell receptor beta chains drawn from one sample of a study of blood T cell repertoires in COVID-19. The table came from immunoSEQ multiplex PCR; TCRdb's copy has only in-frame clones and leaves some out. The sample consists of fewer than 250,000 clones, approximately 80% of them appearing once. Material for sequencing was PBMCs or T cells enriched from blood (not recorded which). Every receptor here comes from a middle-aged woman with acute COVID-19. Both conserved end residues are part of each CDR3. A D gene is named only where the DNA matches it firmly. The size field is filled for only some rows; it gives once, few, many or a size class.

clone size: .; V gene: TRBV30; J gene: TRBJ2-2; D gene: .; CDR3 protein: CAWSVDGRGTGELFF; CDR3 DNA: TGTGCCTGGAGTGTTGACGGGAGAGGCACCGGGGAGCTGTTTTTT
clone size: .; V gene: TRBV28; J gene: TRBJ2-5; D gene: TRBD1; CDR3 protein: CASSPTLGQEETQYF; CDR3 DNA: TGTGCCAGCAGCCCGACCCTAGGACAGGAAGAGACCCAGTACTTC
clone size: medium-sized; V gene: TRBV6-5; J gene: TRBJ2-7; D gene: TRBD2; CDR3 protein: CASSYSSSGSYEQYF; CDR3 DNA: TGTGCCAGCAGTTACTCGAGTAGCGGGAGCTACGAGCAGTACTTC
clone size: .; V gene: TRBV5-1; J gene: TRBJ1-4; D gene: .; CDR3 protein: CASRNTTNEKLFF; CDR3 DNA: TGCGCCAGCAGAAATACAACTAATGAAAAACTGTTTTTT
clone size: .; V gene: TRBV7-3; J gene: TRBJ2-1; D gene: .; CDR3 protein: CASSLVSSGYKSSYNEQFF; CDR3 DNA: TGTGCCAGCAGCCTAGTTAGTAGCGGTTACAAGAGCTCCTACAATGAGCAGTTCTTC
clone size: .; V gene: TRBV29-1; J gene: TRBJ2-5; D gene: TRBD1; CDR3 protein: CSVRNRGLGETQYF; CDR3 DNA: TGCAGCGTCAGAAACAGGGGGCTTGGAGAGACCCAGTACTTC
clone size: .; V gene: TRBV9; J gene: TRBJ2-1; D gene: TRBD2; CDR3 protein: CASSPRQTSGRNNEQFF; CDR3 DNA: TGTGCCAGCAGCCCTCGACAAACTAGCGGGAGGAACAATGAGCAGTTCTTC
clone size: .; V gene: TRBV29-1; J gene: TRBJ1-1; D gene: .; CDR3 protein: CSVLGAAEAFF; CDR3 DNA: TGCAGCGTTCTAGGGGCGGCTGAAGCTTTCTTT
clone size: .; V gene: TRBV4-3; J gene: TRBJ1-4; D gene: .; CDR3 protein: CASSQDRATNEKLFF; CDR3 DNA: TGCGCCAGCAGCCAAGATCGAGCAACTAATGAAAAACTGTTTTTT
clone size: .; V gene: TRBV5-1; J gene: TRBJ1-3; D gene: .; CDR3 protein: CASSLTRSSGNTIYF; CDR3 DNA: TGCGCCAGCAGCTTGACGCGGAGCTCTGGAAACACCATATATTTT
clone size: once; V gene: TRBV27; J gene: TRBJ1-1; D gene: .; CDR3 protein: CASSLSGALAEAFF; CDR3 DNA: TGTGCCAGCAGTTTATCTGGGGCTCTGGCTGAAGCTTTCTTT
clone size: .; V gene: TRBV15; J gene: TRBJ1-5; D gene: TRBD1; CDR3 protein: CATSRGGQGYRAQHF; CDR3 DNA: TGTGCCACCAGCAGAGGGGGACAGGGATATCGGGCCCAGCATTTT
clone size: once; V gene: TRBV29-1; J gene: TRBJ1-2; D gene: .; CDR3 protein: CSVERGYTF; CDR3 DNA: TGCAGCGTTGAACGGGGCTACACCTTC
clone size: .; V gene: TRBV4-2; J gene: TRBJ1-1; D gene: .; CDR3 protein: CASSPFGSTEAFF; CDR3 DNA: TGTGCCAGCAGCCCCTTCGGGTCTACTGAAGCTTTCTTT
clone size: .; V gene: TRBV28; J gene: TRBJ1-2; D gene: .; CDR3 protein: CASSSPGGYYGYTF; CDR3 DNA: TGTGCCAGCAGCTCCCCGGGGGGGTACTATGGCTACACCTTC
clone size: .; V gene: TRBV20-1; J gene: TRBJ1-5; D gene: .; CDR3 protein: CSASSIANQPQHF; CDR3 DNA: TGCAGTGCTAGTAGTATAGCAAATCAGCCCCAGCATTTT
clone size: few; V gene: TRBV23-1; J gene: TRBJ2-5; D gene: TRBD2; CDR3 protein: CASSQPASGRVEETQYF; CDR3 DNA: TGCGCCAGCAGTCAACCCGCTAGCGGGAGGGTCGAAGAGACCCAGTACTTC
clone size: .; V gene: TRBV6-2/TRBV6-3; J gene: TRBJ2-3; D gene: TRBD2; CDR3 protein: CASSDFPPSGGATDTQYF; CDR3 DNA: TGTGCCAGCAGTGACTTCCCTCCTAGCGGGGGGGCCACAGATACGCAGTATTTT
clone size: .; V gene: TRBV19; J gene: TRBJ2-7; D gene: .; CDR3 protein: CASTQTGGANEQYF; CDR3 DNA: TGTGCCAGTACTCAAACAGGGGGGGCTAACGAGCAGTACTTC
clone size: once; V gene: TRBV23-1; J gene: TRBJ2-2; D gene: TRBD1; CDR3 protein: CASSQSRDREGTGELFF; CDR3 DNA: TGCGCCAGCAGTCAATCGAGGGACAGGGAGGGCACCGGGGAGCTGTTTTTT
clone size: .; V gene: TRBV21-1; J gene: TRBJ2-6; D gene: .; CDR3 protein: CASSNSRGQGDSNSGANVLTF; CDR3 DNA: TGTGCCAGCAGCAATTCCCGGGGGCAGGGGGATTCCAACTCTGGGGCCAACGTCCTGACTTTC
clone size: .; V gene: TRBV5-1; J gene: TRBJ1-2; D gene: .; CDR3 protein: CASSFVSQFDYGYTF; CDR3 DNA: TGCGCCAGCAGCTTCGTATCACAGTTCGACTATGGCTACACCTTC
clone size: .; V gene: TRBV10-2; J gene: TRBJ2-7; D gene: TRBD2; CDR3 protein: CASSESGLARYEQYF; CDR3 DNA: TGCGCCAGCAGTGAGAGCGGACTAGCGAGGTACGAGCAGTACTTC
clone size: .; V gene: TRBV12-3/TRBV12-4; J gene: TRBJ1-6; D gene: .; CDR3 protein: CASRRLDSPLHF; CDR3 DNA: TGTGCCAGCAGACGACTAGATTCACCCCTCCACTTT
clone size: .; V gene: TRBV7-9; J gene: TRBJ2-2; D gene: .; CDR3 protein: CASSARSLDRELFF; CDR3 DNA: TGTGCCAGCAGCGCCCGCTCCTTGGACAGGGAGCTGTTTTTT
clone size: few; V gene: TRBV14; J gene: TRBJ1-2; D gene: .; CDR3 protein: CASSQDRYGYTF; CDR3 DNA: TGTGCCAGCAGCCAAGATCGGTATGGCTACACCTTC
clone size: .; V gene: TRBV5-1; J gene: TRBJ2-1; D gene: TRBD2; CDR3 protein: CASSLGVLAGDSYNEQFF; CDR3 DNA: TGCGCCAGCAGCTTGGGGGTTCTAGCGGGGGACTCCTACAATGAGCAGTTCTTC
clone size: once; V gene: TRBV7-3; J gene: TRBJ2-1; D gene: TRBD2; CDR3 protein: CASSSYPGLAEQGNEQFF; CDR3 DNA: TGTGCCAGCAGCTCATATCCGGGACTAGCGGAACAAGGCAATGAGCAGTTCTTC
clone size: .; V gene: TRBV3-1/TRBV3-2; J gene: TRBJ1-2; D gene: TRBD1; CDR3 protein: CASSRAGGINGYTF; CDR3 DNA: TGTGCCAGCAGCCGCGCAGGGGGCATTAATGGCTACACCTTC
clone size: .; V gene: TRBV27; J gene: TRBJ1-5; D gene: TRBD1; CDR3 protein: CASSLSRGGEPQHF; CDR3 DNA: TGTGCCAGCAGTTTATCAAGAGGGGGCGAGCCCCAGCATTTT
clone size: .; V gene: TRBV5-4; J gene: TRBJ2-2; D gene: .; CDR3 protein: CASSLTFGGELFF; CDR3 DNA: TGTGCCAGCAGCTTGACCTTCGGGGGGGAGCTGTTTTTT
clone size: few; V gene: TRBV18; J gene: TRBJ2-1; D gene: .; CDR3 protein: CASSSGVEQFF; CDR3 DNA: TGTGCCAGCTCCTCAGGGGTGGAGCAGTTCTTC
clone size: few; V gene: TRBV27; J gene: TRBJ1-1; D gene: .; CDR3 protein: CASSHQKNTEAFF; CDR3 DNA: TGTGCCAGCAGTCACCAGAAGAACACTGAAGCTTTCTTT
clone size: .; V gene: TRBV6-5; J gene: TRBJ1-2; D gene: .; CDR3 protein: CASSYSATGSGYTF; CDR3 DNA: TGTGCCAGCAGTTACTCTGCAACAGGGAGCGGCTACACCTTC
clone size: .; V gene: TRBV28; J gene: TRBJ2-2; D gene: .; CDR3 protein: CASTKRQDFTGELFF; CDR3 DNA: TGTGCCAGCACTAAAAGACAGGATTTCACCGGGGAGCTGTTTTTT
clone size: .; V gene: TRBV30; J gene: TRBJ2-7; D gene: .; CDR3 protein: CAWSVVEGVGEQYF; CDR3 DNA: TGTGCCTGGAGCGTTGTTGAAGGGGTCGGGGAGCAGTACTTC
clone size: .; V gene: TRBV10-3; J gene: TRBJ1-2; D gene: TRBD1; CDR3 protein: CAISESSDRVDGYTF; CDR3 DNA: TGTGCCATCAGTGAGTCGAGTGACAGGGTGGATGGCTACACCTTC
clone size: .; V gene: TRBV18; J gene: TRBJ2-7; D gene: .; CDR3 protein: CASAPRDPYEQYF; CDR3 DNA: TGTGCCAGCGCCCCCCGGGATCCCTACGAGCAGTACTTC
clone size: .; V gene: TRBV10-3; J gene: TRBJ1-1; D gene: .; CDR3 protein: CATQLGADTEAFF; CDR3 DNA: TGTGCAACCCAGCTAGGGGCGGACACTGAAGCTTTCTTT
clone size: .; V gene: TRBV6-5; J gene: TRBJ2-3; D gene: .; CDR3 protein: CASRAGELGTDTQYF; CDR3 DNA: TGTGCCAGCAGAGCAGGGGAATTGGGCACAGATACGCAGTATTTT
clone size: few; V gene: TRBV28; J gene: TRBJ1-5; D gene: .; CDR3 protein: CASSLISANSNQPQHF; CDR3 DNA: TGTGCCAGCAGTTTAATTTCTGCGAATAGCAATCAGCCCCAGCATTTT
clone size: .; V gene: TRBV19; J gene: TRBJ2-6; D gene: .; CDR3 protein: CASSMSGASGANVLTF; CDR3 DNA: TGTGCCAGTAGTATGAGCGGAGCCTCTGGGGCCAACGTCCTGACTTTC
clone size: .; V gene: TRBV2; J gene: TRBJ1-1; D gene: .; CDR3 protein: CASSAGGHPGTEAFF; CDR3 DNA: TGTGCCAGCAGCGCCGGTGGGCACCCTGGCACTGAAGCTTTCTTT
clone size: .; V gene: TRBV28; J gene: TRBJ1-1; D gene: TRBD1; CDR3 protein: CASSEPGQLHWAFF; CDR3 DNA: TGTGCCAGCAGTGAACCGGGACAGCTACATTGGGCTTTCTTT
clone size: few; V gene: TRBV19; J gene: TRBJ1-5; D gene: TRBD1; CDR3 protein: CASSRTGGRQPQHF; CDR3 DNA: TGTGCCAGTAGCCGGACAGGGGGCAGACAGCCCCAGCATTTT
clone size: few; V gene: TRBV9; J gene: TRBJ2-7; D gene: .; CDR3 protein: CASSKGQNYEQYF; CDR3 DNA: TGTGCCAGCAGCAAGGGACAAAACTACGAGCAGTACTTC
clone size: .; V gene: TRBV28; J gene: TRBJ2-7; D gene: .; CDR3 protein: CASSLVPAFAGTEQYF; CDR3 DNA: TGTGCCAGCAGTTTAGTTCCCGCCTTCGCGGGGACGGAGCAGTACTTC
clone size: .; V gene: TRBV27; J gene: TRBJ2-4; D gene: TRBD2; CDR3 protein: CASSRAGENIQYF; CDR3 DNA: TGTGCCAGCAGCCGGGCGGGGGAAAACATTCAGTACTTC
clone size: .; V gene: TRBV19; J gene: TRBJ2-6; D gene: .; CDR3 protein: CASSIPRGGGANVLTF; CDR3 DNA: TGTGCCAGTAGTATACCCCGGGGAGGTGGGGCCAACGTCCTGACTTTC